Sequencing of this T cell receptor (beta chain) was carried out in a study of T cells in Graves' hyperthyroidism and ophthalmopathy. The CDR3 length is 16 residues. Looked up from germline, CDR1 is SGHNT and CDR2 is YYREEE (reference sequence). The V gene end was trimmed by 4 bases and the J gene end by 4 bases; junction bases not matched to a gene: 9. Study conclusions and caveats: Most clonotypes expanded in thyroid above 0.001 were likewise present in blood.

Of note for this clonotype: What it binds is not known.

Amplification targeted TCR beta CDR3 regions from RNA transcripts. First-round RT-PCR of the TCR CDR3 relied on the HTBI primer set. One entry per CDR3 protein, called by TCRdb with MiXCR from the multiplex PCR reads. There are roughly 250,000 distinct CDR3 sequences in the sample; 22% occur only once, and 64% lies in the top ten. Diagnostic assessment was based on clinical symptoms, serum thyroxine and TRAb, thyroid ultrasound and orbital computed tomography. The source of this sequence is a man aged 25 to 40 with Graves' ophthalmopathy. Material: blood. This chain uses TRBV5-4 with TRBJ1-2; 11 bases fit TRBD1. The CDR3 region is CASSAGQGAIGYGYTF. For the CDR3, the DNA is TGTGCCAGCAGCGCTGGACAGGGGGCAATTGGCTATGGCTACACCTTC.